Each of the 9 T cell receptor beta chains below was sequenced from the same sample in a study of shared clonotypes between healthy human individuals. Data came from immunoSEQ multiplex PCR; TCRdb stores just in-frame clones and leaves some out. In the table there are about 1.1 million clones, around 78% of which are singletons. The material sequenced was memory CD4+ T cells from PBMCs. The subset denotes: CD45RA-negative fraction. The receptors stem from a man between 18 and 29 years old in good health. Some clones in this sample may be carry-over from other donors' samples.

The chain links TRBV5-1 to TRBJ1-3; D remains ambiguous. Deletions cut 0 bases from V and 4 bases from J, with 5 bases between. Looked up from germline, CDR1 is SGHRS and CDR2 is YFSETQ. CDR3 size: 13 residues. This CDR3 reads CASSLGFGNTIYF. The CDR3 DNA is TGCGCCAGCAGCTTGGGTTTCGGAAACACCATATATTTT.

The rearrangement joins TRBV7-3 to TRBJ2-7; tentative D call: TRBD2 (6 bases). Deletions cut 0 bases from V and 6 bases from J, with 12 bases between. CDR3 length equals 14 residues. The V gene's germline CDR1 is SGHTA and CDR2 FQGTGA. CDR3 nucleotide sequence: TGTGCCAGCAGCTTAACGGCGGGGTTAGGCGAGCAGTACTTC. It is translated as CASSLTAGLGEQYF. Full variable domain (outside the CDR3, taken from reference TRBV7-3 and TRBJ2-7): GAGVSQTPSNKVTEKGKYVELRCDPISGHTALYWYRQSLGQGPEFLIYFQGTGAADDSGLPNDRFFAVRPEGSVSTLKIQRTERGDSAVYLCASSLTAGLGEQYFGPGTRLTVT.

Turning to this clone: The sample has other DNA sequences that encode this CDR3 too. The chain employs TRBV6-1 and TRBJ2-1; the D gene is possibly TRBD2 (6 bases). This CDR3 is 13 amino acids long. Trimming cost V 6 bases and J 4 bases, with 10 bases left between them. Germline V gene lookup returns CDR1 MNHNS and CDR2 SASEGT. CDR3 nucleotide sequence: TGTGCCAGCAGGGACCGGGGGTACAATGAGCAGTTCTTC. Protein product: CASRDRGYNEQFF.

CDR3 sequence (DNA): TGTGCCAGCAGTACCCCTATAAACAGTAAAATCTCTGGGGCCAACGTCCTGACTTTC. It codes for CASSTPINSKISGANVLTF. This sequence joins TRBV28 and TRBJ2-6; D remains ambiguous. Germline V gives CDR1 MDHEN, CDR2 SYDVKM. The CDR3 runs 19 residues. V shed 5 bases and J shed 0 bases, with 20 bases lying between them. The complete variable domain, with remaining parts taken from reference TRBV28 and TRBJ2-6, reads DVKVTQSSRYLVKRTGEKVFLECVQDMDHENMFWYRQDPGLGLRLIYFSYDVKMKEKGDIPEGYSVSREKKERFSLILESASTNQTSMYLCASSTPINSKISGANVLTFGAGSRLTVL.

The gene calls are TRBV7-2 and TRBJ2-2; D remains unclear. The germline V gene encodes CDR1 SGHTA and CDR2 FQGNSA. The V end lost 5 bases, the J end lost 5 bases, and 9 bases lay between the germline ends. This CDR3 comprises 13 residues. The DNA for the CDR3 is TGTGCCAGCAGCCCCGCCAGGACCGGGGAGCTGTTTTTT. Protein sequence: CASSPARTGELFF. The full variable domain, rest sourced from reference TRBV7-2 and TRBJ2-2, is GAGVSQSPSNKVTEKGKDVELRCDPISGHTALYWYRQSLGQGLEFLIYFQGNSAPDKSGLPSDRFSAERTGGSVSTLTIQRTQQEDSAVYLCASSPARTGELFFGEGSRLTVL.

The gene calls are TRBV6-6 and TRBJ1-2; no clear D. The germline gives CDR1 MNHNY, CDR2 SVGAGI (reference sequence). Trimming took off 0 bases at V and 6 bases at J, with 14 bases between the two ends. The CDR3 runs to 15 residues. The CDR3 nucleotides are TGTGCCAGCAGTTACTCGTTCCAGAGAAACCATGGCTACACCTTC. It yields the protein CASSYSFQRNHGYTF.

CDR3 bases: TGCGCCAGCAGCCAAGCTAGCACTAGCGGGAGAAAGGCAGATACGCAGTATTTT. As protein: CASSQASTSGRKADTQYF. J is TRBJ2-3 and V is TRBV4-1; 11 bases agree with TRBD2. In germline, CDR1 is MGHRA, CDR2 YSYEKL. V trimming: 1 base; J trimming: 4 bases; junction bases outside the gene matches: 10. The length of the CDR3 is 18 residues.

The count of this clone is one. The chain carries TRBV20-1 and TRBJ2-7, with D uncertain. Trimming removed 0 bases at V and 7 bases at J, with 7 bases between. Germline V gene data show CDR1 as DFQATT and CDR2 as SNEGSKA (reference sequence). There are 11 residues in the CDR3. The CDR3 DNA is TGCAGTGCTAGAGATGAAACTGAGCAGTACTTC. It encodes CSARDETEQYF.

This sequence joins TRBV30 and TRBJ1-3, with D perhaps matching TRBD1 (6 bases). Germline V gives CDR1 GTSNPN, CDR2 SVGIG (reference sequence). V gave up 5 bases and J gave up 4 bases, with 9 bases separating them. This CDR3 is built from 12 residues. The CDR3 loop reads CAWDQGGNTIYF. The DNA for the CDR3 is TGTGCCTGGGACCAGGGGGGAAACACCATATATTTT. The complete variable domain, with remaining parts taken from reference TRBV30 and TRBJ1-3, reads SQTIHQWPATLVQPVGSPLSLECTVEGTSNPNLYWYRQAAGRGLQLLFYSVGIGQISSEVPQNLSASRPQDRQFILSSKKLLLSDSGFYLCAWDQGGNTIYFGEGSWLTVV.